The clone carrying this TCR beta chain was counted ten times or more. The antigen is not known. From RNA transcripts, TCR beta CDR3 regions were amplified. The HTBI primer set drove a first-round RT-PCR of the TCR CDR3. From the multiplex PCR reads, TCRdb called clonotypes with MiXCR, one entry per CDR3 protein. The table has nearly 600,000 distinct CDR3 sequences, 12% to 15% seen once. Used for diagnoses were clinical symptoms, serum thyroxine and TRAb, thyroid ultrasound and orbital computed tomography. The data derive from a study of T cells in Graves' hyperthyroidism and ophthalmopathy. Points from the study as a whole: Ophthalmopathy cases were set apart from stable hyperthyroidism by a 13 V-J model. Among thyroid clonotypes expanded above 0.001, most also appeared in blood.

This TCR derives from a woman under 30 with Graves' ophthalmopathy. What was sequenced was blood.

The CDR3 region is CASSEARDTSYEQYF. DNA of the CDR3: TGTGCCAGCAGTGAAGCGCGGGACACCTCCTACGAGCAGTACTTC. This chain connects TRBV2 to TRBJ2-7; D may match TRBD1 or TRBD2 (6 bases each). Germline CDR1 reads SNHLY; CDR2 reads FYNNEI. V was pared by 0 bases and J by 0 bases, with 9 bases between. This CDR3 has 15 amino acids.